These T cell receptor beta chains were read from a single sample in a study of cytomegalovirus exposure and HLA in healthy donors. Clones were read by immunoSEQ multiplex PCR, and TCRdb kept only the in-frame ones, dropping some. The sample gives roughly 50,000 clones, 90% of which show up once; 0.8% to 1.2% is in the top ten. The material sequenced was PBMCs. The receptors were sampled from a man aged 18 to 29 in good health and CMV-seronegative. Both conserved end residues are part of each CDR3. D genes are given only for firm matches. Not every row has a clone size; where given, it reads once, few, many or a size class.

clone_size: -
d_call: TRBD1
j_call: TRBJ2-5
v_call: TRBV28
cdr3_nt: TGTGCCAGCAGTACCGCCCGGGACAGGCCACAAGAGACCCAGTACTTC
cdr3_aa: CASSTARDRPQETQYF

clone_size: -
d_call: TRBD1
j_call: TRBJ1-1
v_call: TRBV7-2
cdr3_nt: TGTGCCAGCAGCACGGGAGGGGCAGGGGGTCGACACACTGAAGCTTTCTTT
cdr3_aa: CASSTGGAGGRHTEAFF

clone_size: -
d_call: TRBD2
j_call: TRBJ2-1
v_call: TRBV29-1
cdr3_nt: TGCAGCGCCGGGACTAGCGGACTCAATGAGCAGTTCTTC
cdr3_aa: CSAGTSGLNEQFF

clone_size: -
d_call: TRBD1
j_call: TRBJ2-5
v_call: TRBV7-2
cdr3_nt: TGTGCCAGCAGCTTTCAAACAGGGGGCGCGGAGACCCAGTACTTC
cdr3_aa: CASSFQTGGAETQYF

clone_size: -
d_call: -
j_call: TRBJ2-7
v_call: TRBV7-2
cdr3_nt: TGTGCCAGCAGCTTAAAGGGTGACGGGAACTACGAGCAGTACTTC
cdr3_aa: CASSLKGDGNYEQYF

clone_size: -
d_call: -
j_call: TRBJ2-7
v_call: TRBV13
cdr3_nt: TGTGCCAGCAGTTCGGACTCCGCCGGGCTCGAGCAGTACTTC
cdr3_aa: CASSSDSAGLEQYF

clone_size: -
d_call: -
j_call: TRBJ1-5
v_call: TRBV27
cdr3_nt: TGTGCCAGCAGTTTAGGTGGGGGCGTCGATCAGCCCCAGCATTTT
cdr3_aa: CASSLGGGVDQPQHF

clone_size: few
d_call: TRBD2
j_call: TRBJ2-5
v_call: TRBV7-6
cdr3_nt: TGTGCCAGCAGCCCCAGTCGGGGGGGCCCGAGGGAGACCCAGTACTTC
cdr3_aa: CASSPSRGGPRETQYF

clone_size: -
d_call: TRBD1
j_call: TRBJ1-1
v_call: TRBV27
cdr3_nt: TGTGCCAGCAGTCCAGCACGACAGGGCACTGAAGCTTTCTTT
cdr3_aa: CASSPARQGTEAFF

clone_size: -
d_call: -
j_call: TRBJ1-1
v_call: TRBV5-1
cdr3_nt: TGCGCCAGCAGCCCCACGGGGGGTTCCACTGAAGCTTTCTTT
cdr3_aa: CASSPTGGSTEAFF

clone_size: -
d_call: TRBD2
j_call: TRBJ2-3
v_call: TRBV27
cdr3_nt: TGTGCCAGCAGCCGCACCACGACTAGCGGGGCCTCCACAGATACGCAGTATTTT
cdr3_aa: CASSRTTTSGASTDTQYF

clone_size: -
d_call: -
j_call: TRBJ2-1
v_call: TRBV5-6
cdr3_nt: TGTGCCAGCAGCTGGGACAAGGAGGTCCACAATGAGCAGTTCTTC
cdr3_aa: CASSWDKEVHNEQFF

clone_size: -
d_call: TRBD1
j_call: TRBJ2-7
v_call: TRBV12-5
cdr3_nt: TGTGCTAGTGGTTTGGGGACAGGGAGGTTTGAGGTATCCTCCTACGAGCAGTACTTC
cdr3_aa: CASGLGTGRFEVSSYEQYF

clone_size: -
d_call: TRBD2
j_call: TRBJ2-1
v_call: TRBV5-4
cdr3_nt: TGTGCCAGCAGCCAGAGCGGGAGGGCCGTCAATGAGCAGTTCTTC
cdr3_aa: CASSQSGRAVNEQFF

clone_size: -
d_call: -
j_call: TRBJ1-2
v_call: TRBV7-2
cdr3_nt: TGTGCCAGCAGCTTAGCGGGGGCCAACTATGGCTACACCTTC
cdr3_aa: CASSLAGANYGYTF

clone_size: once
d_call: -
j_call: TRBJ2-2
v_call: TRBV7-9
cdr3_nt: TGTGCCACCGCCCGGAGGCGGGAATACACCGGGGAGCTGTTTTTT
cdr3_aa: CATARRREYTGELFF

clone_size: -
d_call: TRBD2
j_call: TRBJ2-1
v_call: TRBV5-5
cdr3_nt: TGTGCCAGCAGCTTGGGCCTAGCGGGAGTAAAGCAGTTCTTC
cdr3_aa: CASSLGLAGVKQFF

clone_size: -
d_call: TRBD2
j_call: TRBJ2-3
v_call: TRBV7-2
cdr3_nt: TGTGCCAGCAGCGCCCAGGCGGGAGCTAGCACAGATACGCAGTATTTT
cdr3_aa: CASSAQAGASTDTQYF

clone_size: -
d_call: TRBD2
j_call: TRBJ2-3
v_call: TRBV4-1
cdr3_nt: TGCGCCAGCAGCCCTCCCCCTTGGACTAGCGGGTTAACAGATACGCAGTATTTT
cdr3_aa: CASSPPPWTSGLTDTQYF

clone_size: -
d_call: -
j_call: TRBJ2-6
v_call: TRBV18
cdr3_nt: TGTGCCAGCTCTCCCTCAGCGTCTGGGGCCAACGTCCTGACTTTC
cdr3_aa: CASSPSASGANVLTF

clone_size: once
d_call: -
j_call: TRBJ2-1
v_call: TRBV29-1
cdr3_nt: TGCAGTGTGGAGCGGCTAGATGAGCAGTTCTTC
cdr3_aa: CSVERLDEQFF

clone_size: -
d_call: TRBD2
j_call: TRBJ2-7
v_call: TRBV19
cdr3_nt: TGTGCCAGTAGTATAGTTTTCGGGACTAGCGGGTTCGAGCAGTACTTC
cdr3_aa: CASSIVFGTSGFEQYF

clone_size: -
d_call: -
j_call: TRBJ2-1
v_call: TRBV18
cdr3_nt: TGTGCCAGCTCACCAGCGGCGGGGTTCAATGAGCAGTTCTTC
cdr3_aa: CASSPAAGFNEQFF

clone_size: -
d_call: TRBD2
j_call: TRBJ2-3
v_call: TRBV29-1
cdr3_nt: TGCAGCGTTGCTCCGGCGGGAGGTGTGGCAGATACGCAGTATTTT
cdr3_aa: CSVAPAGGVADTQYF

clone_size: -
d_call: TRBD1
j_call: TRBJ1-1
v_call: TRBV4-1
cdr3_nt: TGCGCCAGCAGCCAAGGACAGGGGAAAAACACGAACACTGAAGCTTTCTTT
cdr3_aa: CASSQGQGKNTNTEAFF

clone_size: -
d_call: -
j_call: TRBJ1-1
v_call: TRBV5-3
cdr3_nt: TGTGCCAGAAGCTTACGATATTCAGCTGAAGCTTTCTTT
cdr3_aa: CARSLRYSAEAFF

clone_size: -
d_call: TRBD1
j_call: TRBJ2-7
v_call: TRBV4-1
cdr3_nt: TGCGCCAGCAGCCATGATGTTTCCTGGACAGGGGGCGACTACGAGCAGTACTTC
cdr3_aa: CASSHDVSWTGGDYEQYF

clone_size: -
d_call: -
j_call: TRBJ1-1
v_call: TRBV7-9
cdr3_nt: TGTGCCAGCAGCCCCGGACTGGAGAACACTGAAGCTTTCTTT
cdr3_aa: CASSPGLENTEAFF

clone_size: -
d_call: TRBD2
j_call: TRBJ2-2
v_call: TRBV15
cdr3_nt: TGTGCCACCAGCAGGGGGACTAGCGGGAACCCTCCGAGCACCGGGGAGCTGTTTTTT
cdr3_aa: CATSRGTSGNPPSTGELFF

clone_size: once
d_call: TRBD2
j_call: TRBJ2-1
v_call: TRBV6-1
cdr3_nt: TGTGCCAGCAGTGACCCTCCGGGAGGTTTCGATGAGCAGTTCTTC
cdr3_aa: CASSDPPGGFDEQFF

clone_size: -
d_call: -
j_call: TRBJ2-7
v_call: TRBV6-5
cdr3_nt: TGTGCCAGCAGCCGCGAGGCGGGGTCGGGATACGAGCAGTACTTC
cdr3_aa: CASSREAGSGYEQYF

clone_size: once
d_call: TRBD2
j_call: TRBJ2-2
v_call: TRBV9
cdr3_nt: TGTGCCAGCAGCGTAACACTAGCGGGAGAGGGCCGGGAGCTGTTTTTT
cdr3_aa: CASSVTLAGEGRELFF

clone_size: once
d_call: TRBD1
j_call: TRBJ2-2
v_call: TRBV7-7
cdr3_nt: TGTGCTAGCAGCTTAGATCCGGGACAGGGATTTTCCGGGGAGCTGTTTTTT
cdr3_aa: CASSLDPGQGFSGELFF

clone_size: once
d_call: TRBD1
j_call: TRBJ1-2
v_call: TRBV4-1
cdr3_nt: TGCGCCAGCAGCCCCGAACAGGGGGACTATGGCTACACCTTC
cdr3_aa: CASSPEQGDYGYTF

clone_size: -
d_call: -
j_call: TRBJ2-5
v_call: TRBV10-3
cdr3_nt: TGTGCCATCAGTGAGTCCACTAGACAAGAGACCCAGTACTTC
cdr3_aa: CAISESTRQETQYF

clone_size: -
d_call: -
j_call: TRBJ2-7
v_call: TRBV15
cdr3_nt: TGTGCCACCAGCAGAGATCAGGGGCCCGGGTACGAGCAGTACTTC
cdr3_aa: CATSRDQGPGYEQYF

clone_size: -
d_call: -
j_call: TRBJ2-1
v_call: TRBV2
cdr3_nt: TGTGCCAGCTGTTTATTTGGCGGCCTGCATGAGCAGTTCTTC
cdr3_aa: CASCLFGGLHEQFF

clone_size: -
d_call: -
j_call: TRBJ1-1
v_call: TRBV5-5
cdr3_nt: TGTGCCAGCAGCCTACGGGATTGGGGGAACACTGAAGCTTTCTTT
cdr3_aa: CASSLRDWGNTEAFF

clone_size: -
d_call: TRBD2
j_call: TRBJ2-3
v_call: TRBV7-9
cdr3_nt: TGTGCCAGCAGCTTAGGTCTAGCGGGAGGGCCGGGAGATACGCAGTATTTT
cdr3_aa: CASSLGLAGGPGDTQYF

clone_size: -
d_call: -
j_call: TRBJ1-1
v_call: TRBV4-1
cdr3_nt: TGCGCCAGCAGCCAAGCGCGGGGATACACTGAAGCTTTCTTT
cdr3_aa: CASSQARGYTEAFF

clone_size: -
d_call: TRBD2
j_call: TRBJ2-1
v_call: TRBV4-3
cdr3_nt: TGCGCCAGCAGCCAAGATCTCACTAGCGGGTACAATGAGCAGTTCTTC
cdr3_aa: CASSQDLTSGYNEQFF

clone_size: -
d_call: -
j_call: TRBJ1-1
v_call: TRBV2
cdr3_nt: TGTGCCAGCAGTGTACTCGAGGTGAACACTGAAGCTTTCTTT
cdr3_aa: CASSVLEVNTEAFF

clone_size: -
d_call: -
j_call: TRBJ2-1
v_call: TRBV7-3
cdr3_nt: TGTGCCAGCAGCTTAAGCGGTGAGCAGTTCTTC
cdr3_aa: CASSLSGEQFF

clone_size: -
d_call: -
j_call: TRBJ2-3
v_call: TRBV9
cdr3_nt: TGTGCCAGCAGCGTAGTCGGGGATTCGGATACGCAGTATTTT
cdr3_aa: CASSVVGDSDTQYF

clone_size: -
d_call: TRBD1
j_call: TRBJ2-3
v_call: TRBV6-1
cdr3_nt: TGTGCCAGCAGTGAGAGGACAGGGCTCACAGATACGCAGTATTTT
cdr3_aa: CASSERTGLTDTQYF

clone_size: -
d_call: TRBD1
j_call: TRBJ2-6
v_call: TRBV9
cdr3_nt: TGTGCCAGTGAAGAGACAGGGTTTGGGGCCAACGTCCTGACTTTC
cdr3_aa: CASEETGFGANVLTF

clone_size: -
d_call: -
j_call: TRBJ2-1
v_call: TRBV27
cdr3_nt: TGTGCCAGCAGCTCCCTTCCTCTCAGCGGATCATTCGATGAGCAGTTCTTC
cdr3_aa: CASSSLPLSGSFDEQFF

clone_size: -
d_call: -
j_call: TRBJ1-1
v_call: TRBV7-9
cdr3_nt: TGTGCCAGCAGCCCGGGGGGGCTGGGTCGACTTTTTAACACTGAAGCTTTCTTT
cdr3_aa: CASSPGGLGRLFNTEAFF

clone_size: once
d_call: TRBD1
j_call: TRBJ2-5
v_call: TRBV29-1
cdr3_nt: TGCAGCGTTGGACAGGGGGCAGGCCAAGAGACCCAGTACTTC
cdr3_aa: CSVGQGAGQETQYF

clone_size: -
d_call: TRBD2
j_call: TRBJ2-1
v_call: TRBV7-9
cdr3_nt: TGTGCCAGCAGCCCTGGGACTAGCGGAGGCAGCCATGAGCAGTTCTTC
cdr3_aa: CASSPGTSGGSHEQFF

clone_size: -
d_call: -
j_call: TRBJ2-5
v_call: TRBV15
cdr3_nt: TGTGCCACCAGCAGAGGGCAGCAAGAGACCCAGTACTTC
cdr3_aa: CATSRGQQETQYF

clone_size: -
d_call: -
j_call: TRBJ1-5
v_call: TRBV28
cdr3_nt: TGTGCCAGCAGTTCGGAGGGTGTTGTGGGCAATCAGCCCCAGCATTTT
cdr3_aa: CASSSEGVVGNQPQHF

clone_size: -
d_call: -
j_call: TRBJ2-2
v_call: TRBV6-5
cdr3_nt: TGTGCCAGCAGACCAGGGGGGTCCGGGGAGCTGTTTTTT
cdr3_aa: CASRPGGSGELFF